Listed here are 24 T cell receptor beta chains from one sample, sequenced in a study of molecular identifiers for immune sequencing clone quantification. TCRdb re-derived calls from the PCR reads in MiXCR, one entry per CDR3 protein. The data show approximately 36,000 distinct CDR3 sequences, approximately 18% seen once. The source material was naive CD8+ T cells from blood, with Jurkat cell RNA spiked in. Regarding subset: FACS-sorted CD8+CD4-CCR7+CD45RA+ naive T cells. These receptor sequences come from a human donor in good health. Some libraries in this study had Jurkat cell RNA spiked in.

This clonotype was seen at least ten times. V gene TRBV12-3 or TRBV12-4 combines with J gene TRBJ2-3; D is unclear. Trimming cost V 2 bases and J 4 bases, with 10 bases left between them. The CDR3 covers 14 residues. Here the CDR3 reads CASSLSLYADTQYF. The CDR3 DNA reads TGTGCCAGCAGTTTAAGTCTTTATGCAGATACGCAGTATTTT.

Regarding this clonotype: A much larger clone lies a single base off, so this may be a read error. This sequence joins TRBV27 and TRBJ1-4; D call uncertain. The V gene lost 3 bases and the J gene lost 6 bases, with 11 bases spanning the gap. Per germline, CDR1 MNHEY and CDR2 SMNVEV (reference sequence). The CDR3 is 14 amino acids. CDR3 sequence: CASSLSLTDEKLFF. In nucleotides, the CDR3 is TGTGCCAGCAGTTTGTCTCTTACGGATGAAAAACTGTTTTTT.

This clonotype was recorded many times. The chain links TRBV28 to TRBJ1-1; no clear D. The CDR3 covers 14 residues. Per the germline V gene, CDR1 is MDHEN and CDR2 is SYDVKM. Trimming pared 4 bases from V and 0 bases from J, leaving 9 bases between. This CDR3 is CASSSWVLNTEAFF. The CDR3 DNA sequence: TGTGCCAGCAGTTCCTGGGTTTTGAACACTGAAGCTTTCTTT.

This clonotype was counted at least ten times. This sequence joins TRBV27 and TRBJ2-7; D is unresolved. The germline V gene has CDR1 MNHEY and CDR2 SMNVEV (reference sequence). Trimming shortened V by 5 bases and J by 7 bases, and 21 bases separated the two germline ends. This CDR3 region has 15 residues. CDR3 in DNA: TGTGCCAGCAGTCTGAGTGCCGGACCTGGATGGGAGCAGTACTTC. It specifies CASSLSAGPGWEQYF.

This clonotype was detected many times. V and J are TRBV7-9 and TRBJ2-3, with D hard to call. From germline, CDR1 is SEHNR and CDR2 FQNEAQ (reference sequence). The V end was cut by 6 bases, the J end by 2 bases, with 3 bases between. This CDR3 has 11 residues. DNA for the CDR3: TGTGCCAGCAGGCACACAGATACGCAGTATTTT. The encoded protein is CASRHTDTQYF.

This clonotype occurred a few times. The chain uses TRBV6-6 and TRBJ2-5; D gene ambiguous. CDR3 length: 14 amino acids. Germline lookup yields CDR1 MNHNY and CDR2 SVGAGI (reference sequence). V shed 2 bases and J shed 5 bases, with 12 bases lying between them. The CDR3 coding sequence is TGTGCCAGCAGTTACGATCGGTCCCTGGAGACCCAGTACTTC. This codes for CASSYDRSLETQYF.

The rearrangement uses TRBV11-2 and TRBJ2-1; no firm D call. The germline V and J ends were trimmed by 1 base and 9 bases, with 7 bases remaining between them. The CDR3 runs to 12 residues. The germline V gene encodes CDR1 SGHAT and CDR2 FQNNGV. As DNA, the CDR3 is TGTGCCAGCAGCTTAGGAAGGCTTGAGCAGTTCTTC. This translates into CASSLGRLEQFF. Variable domain in full (rest from reference TRBV11-2 and TRBJ2-1): EAGVAQSPRYKIIEKRQSVAFWCNPISGHATLYWYQQILGQGPKLLIQFQNNGVVDDSQLPKDRFSAERLKGVDSTLKIQPAKLEDSAVYLCASSLGRLEQFFGPGTRLTVL.

To note about this clonotype: A read error is possible here, since a much larger clone lies one base away. This chain uses TRBV19 with TRBJ2-1; TRBD2 matches 12 bases. Germline-derived CDR1 and CDR2 are LNHDA and SQIVND (reference sequence). The length of the CDR3 is 13 residues. The CDR3 coding sequence is TGTGCCGGTAGTAGACTAGCGGGAGATGAGCAGTTCTTC. This codes for CAGSRLAGDEQFF.

In regard to this clonotype: A read error is possible here, since a much larger clone lies one base away. The V call is TRBV12-3 or TRBV12-4, the J call TRBJ2-5; tentative D call: TRBD1 (5 bases). This CDR3 is built from 14 residues. This CDR3 reads CTSSPDDRGETQYF. CDR3 coding DNA: TGTACCAGCAGTCCCGATGATAGGGGAGAGACCCAGTACTTC.

This clonotype was detected a few times. The gene calls are TRBV4-1 and TRBJ2-7; D may correspond to TRBD1 or TRBD2 (5 bases each). V was trimmed by 2 bases and J by 5 bases, leaving 13 bases between them. This CDR3 is 14 amino acids long. Germline-derived CDR1 and CDR2 are MGHRA and YSYEKL. The CDR3: CASSQPGRSDEQYF. CDR3 sequence (DNA): TGCGCCAGCAGCCAACCGGGACGCTCAGACGAGCAGTACTTC.

This clonotype was counted many times. The chain recombines TRBV4-3 with TRBJ2-7; D gene unclear. The CDR3 has 14 residues. CDR1 is LGHNA, CDR2 YSLEER, per germline. V was clipped by 0 bases and J by 4 bases, with 10 bases between them. This CDR3 reads CASSQEGKGYEQYF. The CDR3 region has the DNA TGCGCCAGCAGCCAAGAAGGGAAGGGATACGAGCAGTACTTC.

The sample holds many counts of this clonotype. The V gene is TRBV28, the J gene TRBJ2-2, with D maybe TRBD1 (5 bases). Trimming took 8 bases from V and 5 from J, leaving 12 bases between them. The germline V gene has CDR1 MDHEN and CDR2 SYDVKM. This CDR3 is 13 amino acids long. The CDR3, as DNA: TGTGCCAGCGTTCAGGGTGCAACCGGGGAGCTGTTTTTT. Encoded protein: CASVQGATGELFF.

The table lists this clonotype with many counts. The chain couples TRBV10-1 to TRBJ2-7; TRBD1 matches 8 bases. Per germline, CDR1 WNHNN and CDR2 SYGVQD (reference sequence). Losses at the gene ends were 4 bases for V and 5 bases for J; bases not matched to a gene: 7. CDR3 length equals 14 residues. The CDR3 sequence is CASSGQGTWHEQYF. The CDR3, as DNA: TGCGCCAGCAGTGGACAGGGGACTTGGCACGAGCAGTACTTC.

This clonotype was observed many times. J is TRBJ1-4 and V is TRBV9; D uncertain. Germline V gene sequence: CDR1 SGDLS, CDR2 YYNGEE. This CDR3 is built from 17 residues. Trimming removed 3 bases at V and 6 bases at J, with 21 bases between. In DNA, the CDR3 is TGTGCCAGCAGCGGGAGCCGCTTACAACGCGACTATGAAAAACTGTTTTTT. Its translation: CASSGSRLQRDYEKLFF.

The chain recombines TRBV13 with TRBJ2-7, with 9 nucleotides matching TRBD1. Germline V gene lookup returns CDR1 PRHDT and CDR2 FYEKMQ (reference sequence). There are 14 residues in the CDR3. V gave up 5 bases and J gave up 3 bases; unmatched junction bases: 5. For the CDR3, the DNA is TGTGCCAGCAGCGTCGGGGACAGGGTCTACGAGCAGTACTTC. Residues: CASSVGDRVYEQYF.

This clonotype was picked up many times. This rearrangement joins TRBV21-1 to TRBJ2-4; the table's TRBD2 call for D was not verified on the DNA. TRBV21-1 is annotated as a pseudogene. The CDR3 has 16 amino acids. The CDR3 DNA sequence: TGTGCCAGCAGCAAAGTTAGCGGACTAGCCAAAAACATTCAGTACTTC. As protein: CASSKVSGLAKNIQYF.

This clonotype has just a few counts. The chain has TRBV7-9 and TRBJ2-7; TRBD2 aligns across 9 bases. Germline V CDR1 and CDR2: SEHNR, FQNEAQ (reference sequence). There are 15 residues in the CDR3. Trimming at V came to 4 bases and at J to 4 bases, leaving 8 bases not matched to a gene. The CDR3: CASSYWSGRSYEQYF. The DNA for the CDR3 is TGTGCCAGCAGCTATTGGAGCGGGAGGTCGTACGAGCAGTACTTC. Filled out from reference TRBV7-9 and TRBJ2-7, the complete variable domain reads DTGVSQNPRHKITKRGQNVTFRCDPISEHNRLYWYRQTLGQGPEFLTYFQNEAQLEKSRLLSDRFSAERPKGSFSTLEIQRTEQGDSAMYLCASSYWSGRSYEQYFGPGTRLTVT.

This clonotype was counted many times. The CDR3 nucleotides are TGTGCCAGCAGTCGGGGCGATGAGCAGTTCTTC. Translated: CASSRGDEQFF. The genes are TRBV28 and TRBJ2-1, with D perhaps assigned TRBD1 or TRBD2 (5 bases each). The length of the CDR3 is 11 residues. Trimming removed 5 bases at V and 8 bases at J, with 7 bases between. The V gene's germline CDR1 is MDHEN and CDR2 SYDVKM.

This clonotype showed up many times. The J gene is TRBJ1-6, the V gene TRBV28; 10 nucleotides line up with TRBD1. V gave up 0 bases and J gave up 2 bases; unmatched junction bases: 1. Germline CDR1 and CDR2: MDHEN and SYDVKM. The length of the CDR3 is 17 residues. CDR3 bases: TGTGCCAGCAGTTTATGGGGACAGGGGCCCTATAATTCACCCCTCCACTTT. Residues: CASSLWGQGPYNSPLHF.

This clonotype has at least ten counts. This chain joins TRBV7-3 and TRBJ2-2; no clear D gene. V lost 2 bases, J lost 4 bases, and 2 bases lay in between. The V gene's germline CDR1 is SGHTA and CDR2 FQGTGA. The CDR3 runs 12 residues. CDR3 DNA: TGTGCCAGCAGCTTAGGCACCGGGGAGCTGTTTTTT. Amino acid sequence: CASSLGTGELFF.

About this clonotype: This may stem from a read error, because a much larger clone lies one nucleotide away. The chain's CDR3 is CASSLGHYNAQFF. The CDR3 coding sequence is TGTGCCAGTAGTTTAGGACACTACAATGCGCAGTTCTTC. The chain is built from TRBV19 and TRBJ2-1; D perhaps matches TRBD1 (5 bases). Per germline, CDR1 LNHDA and CDR2 SQIVND (reference sequence). The CDR3 extends over 13 amino acids.

In this sample, this clonotype is medium-sized. The chain joins TRBV12-3 or TRBV12-4 to TRBJ1-2; no reliable D call. The ends were cut back, 1 base at V and 4 bases at J, with 1 base in the middle. CDR3 length: 11 amino acids. The CDR3 coding sequence is TGTGCCAGCAGTTTAGGCTATGGCTACACCTTC. Protein sequence: CASSLGYGYTF.

In its sample, this clonotype was seen a few times. The gene calls are TRBV27 and TRBJ2-1; weak D call: TRBD2 (5 bases). This CDR3 is built from 13 residues. Germline CDR1 MNHEY, CDR2 SMNVEV (reference sequence). Trimming cost V 7 bases and J 9 bases, with 16 bases left between them. The CDR3 loop is CASTDWLGGEQFF. CDR3 nucleotides: TGTGCCAGCACGGACTGGTTAGGCGGTGAGCAGTTCTTC.

The chain couples TRBV5-5 to TRBJ1-5; no firm D call. V dropped 2 bases and J dropped 5 bases, with 8 bases sitting between them. The CDR3 totals 13 residues. CDR1 and CDR2 (germline): SGHKS, YYEKEE (reference sequence). CDR3 DNA sequence: TGTGCCAGCAGCTTTGGTTTAGATCAGCCCCAGCATTTT. Protein sequence: CASSFGLDQPQHF.